This entry lists 30 T cell receptor beta chains sequenced from one sample in a study of blood T cell repertoires in COVID-19. Generated by immunoSEQ multiplex PCR, the TCRdb table keeps only in-frame clones and is missing some. Of around 60,000 clones in the sample, approximately 83% were seen once. Sequences were obtained from peripheral blood. The origin of the receptors is a human donor in a cohort sampled during active COVID-19.

The CDR3 DNA follows: TGTGCCACCAGCAGAGATAGTCCTAGCGAAAACATTCAGTACTTC. Translated, it gives CATSRDSPSENIQYF. The chain combines TRBV15 with TRBJ2-4; a weak D match, TRBD2 (6 bases). This CDR3 has 15 residues. V lost 0 bases, J lost 5 bases, and 11 bases lay in between. Germline V gives CDR1 LNHNV, CDR2 YYDKDF (reference sequence).

The gene calls are TRBV7-2 and TRBJ2-1; perhaps TRBD2 as D (5 bases). The CDR3 length is 14 residues. From germline, CDR1 is SGHTA and CDR2 FQGNSA. Between the trimmed V and J ends, which lost 0 bases and 7 bases, there was a span of 10 bases. CDR3 region: CASSLAILGNEQFF. The CDR3 DNA follows: TGTGCCAGCAGCTTAGCGATACTAGGTAATGAGCAGTTCTTC. Based on the CDR3 plus reference TRBV7-2 and TRBJ2-1, the full variable domain is GAGVSQSPSNKVTEKGKDVELRCDPISGHTALYWYRQSLGQGLEFLIYFQGNSAPDKSGLPSDRFSAERTGGSVSTLTIQRTQQEDSAVYLCASSLAILGNEQFFGPGTRLTVL.

The chain employs TRBV28 and TRBJ2-4; weak D call: TRBD2 (6 bases). V lost 5 bases and J lost 7, with 15 bases in between. Germline V gene sequence: CDR1 MDHEN, CDR2 SYDVKM. The CDR3 is made up of 14 amino acids. DNA for the CDR3: TGTGCCAGCAGTCCCCCGGGGGTAGGGAACATTCAGTACTTC. Protein sequence: CASSPPGVGNIQYF.

The chain combines TRBV5-4 with TRBJ1-1, with 7 positions matching TRBD1. J was trimmed by 1 base and V by 4 bases; bases with no gene match: 4. There are 14 residues in the CDR3. The germline V gene encodes CDR1 SGHNT and CDR2 YYREEE (reference sequence). The DNA for the CDR3 is TGTGCCAGCAGCGGGGGGACAGAGAACACTGAAGCTTTCTTT. As protein: CASSGGTENTEAFF.

This clone showed up just a few times. V gene TRBV4-1 combines with J gene TRBJ1-2, with unresolved D. Germline V CDR1 and CDR2: MGHRA, YSYEKL. The ends were cut back, 4 bases at V and 2 bases at J, with 11 bases in the middle. CDR3 length: 14 amino acids. The CDR3 is CASSPVGENYGYTF. CDR3 DNA sequence: TGCGCCAGCAGCCCCGTTGGGGAGAACTATGGCTACACCTTC.

The chain combines TRBV19 with TRBJ2-7, with a weak D call TRBD2 (6 bases). Germline V gene data show CDR1 as LNHDA and CDR2 as SQIVND (reference sequence). This CDR3 contains 14 residues. The germline V and J ends were trimmed by 1 base and 3 bases, with 10 bases remaining between them. The CDR3 bases are TGTGCCAGTAGTATAGGGCAGGGACTCTACGAGCAGTACTTC. This gives the protein CASSIGQGLYEQYF.

This clone appeared a single time. The V gene is TRBV10-3, the J gene TRBJ2-7; TRBD1 aligns across 9 bases. The CDR3 has 14 residues. V gave up 3 bases and J gave up 4 bases; unmatched junction bases: 4. The V gene's germline CDR1 is ENHRY and CDR2 SYGVKD. The CDR3 here is CAISDTGGRYEQYF. In nucleotides, the CDR3 is TGTGCCATCAGTGACACAGGGGGCAGATACGAGCAGTACTTC.

This sequence joins TRBV5-1 and TRBJ2-1; 11 bases map to TRBD2. Germline V gene data show CDR1 as SGHRS and CDR2 as YFSETQ. V shed 1 base and J 5 bases; nucleotides not matched to a gene: 5. The CDR3 runs 16 residues. The CDR3 sequence is CASSLTSGRGDNEQFF. The DNA of the CDR3 is TGCGCCAGCAGCTTGACTAGCGGGAGAGGGGACAATGAGCAGTTCTTC.

J is TRBJ1-5 and V is TRBV5-5; D is unresolved. V lost 4 bases and J 4 bases, leaving 9 bases between the germline ends. Germline lookup yields CDR1 SGHKS and CDR2 YYEKEE (reference sequence). CDR3 size: 13 residues. CDR3: CASSRSGNQPQHF. CDR3 bases: TGTGCCAGCAGCCGTTCGGGGAATCAGCCCCAGCATTTT.

This sequence joins TRBV19 and TRBJ1-2, with 7 bases that match TRBD1. The CDR3 is made up of 14 amino acids. CDR1 is LNHDA and CDR2 is SQIVND in the germline V gene (reference sequence). After removal of 3 bases from V and 5 bases from J, the junction contained 6 bases not matched to a gene. Written as DNA, the CDR3 is TGTGCCAGTAGTATCGACAGGGATCTATATGGCTACACCTTC. Translation gives CASSIDRDLYGYTF.

This clone was observed a single time. The sample holds other DNA sequences that translate to the same CDR3. CDR3 in amino acids: CASSLRANYGYTF. CDR3 nucleotides: TGTGCCAGCAGTTTACGAGCTAACTATGGCTACACCTTC. The chain combines TRBV28 with TRBJ1-2; D call uncertain. Trimming cost V 2 bases and J 0 bases, with 4 bases left between them. Germline CDR1 is MDHEN and CDR2 is SYDVKM. CDR3 length: 13 residues.

V and J are TRBV7-9 and TRBJ2-7, with a possible D match to TRBD1 (6 bases). V lost 5 bases and J 0 bases, leaving 17 bases between the germline ends. Germline V lookup: CDR1 SEHNR, CDR2 FQNEAQ (reference sequence). The CDR3 totals 16 residues. The CDR3 region is CASSPLGDRSSYEQYF. For the CDR3, the DNA is TGTGCCAGCAGCCCCCTTGGTGACAGGAGCTCCTACGAGCAGTACTTC.

The V gene is TRBV7-3, the J gene TRBJ2-3, with a possible D match to TRBD2 (5 bases). The CDR3 spans 14 residues. Germline CDR1 reads SGHTA; CDR2 reads FQGTGA. The V and J ends lost 2 bases and 5 bases respectively, with 11 bases between them. In nucleotides, the CDR3 is TGTGCCAGCAGCTTATCCAGAGGAGGAGATACGCAGTATTTT. Encoded protein: CASSLSRGGDTQYF.

This chain uses TRBV5-8 with TRBJ1-2; 10 nucleotides line up with TRBD1. The CDR3 is 14 amino acids. Unmatched junction bases numbered 6, after V lost 0 bases and J lost 10 bases. CDR1 and CDR2 (germline): SGHTS, YDEGEE. The CDR3: CASSLDGDRGVYTF. DNA for the CDR3: TGTGCCAGCAGCTTGGACGGGGACAGGGGCGTCTACACCTTC.

The CDR3: CASTVTGGRIYGYTF. CDR3 sequence (DNA): TGTGCCAGCACCGTAACAGGGGGCAGGATCTATGGCTACACCTTC. This sequence joins TRBV28 and TRBJ1-2, with 9 bases matching TRBD1. V was pared by 7 bases and J by 4 bases, with 10 bases of the junction left unmatched. This CDR3 comprises 15 residues. Germline V gene lookup returns CDR1 MDHEN and CDR2 SYDVKM.

This chain uses TRBV11-2 with TRBJ2-1, with 12 positions matching TRBD2. V trimming: 1 base; J trimming: 7 bases; junction bases outside the gene matches: 8. Germline CDR1 is SGHAT and CDR2 is FQNNGV. The CDR3 is 17 amino acids. The CDR3 protein is CASSLVASGRAGNEQFF. CDR3 nucleotide sequence: TGTGCCAGCAGCTTAGTAGCTAGCGGGAGGGCCGGGAATGAGCAGTTCTTC.

The chain is built from TRBV11-3 and TRBJ2-1; 7 nucleotides agree with TRBD2. Losses at the gene ends were 2 bases for V and 6 bases for J; bases not matched to a gene: 7. The CDR3 contains 15 residues. Germline lookup yields CDR1 SGHNT and CDR2 YENEEA. The CDR3 spells CASSLYGGSLNEQFF. The CDR3 DNA is TGTGCCAGCAGCTTATATGGCGGGAGCCTCAATGAGCAGTTCTTC.

The rearrangement links TRBV18 to TRBJ2-3; D gene ambiguous. Germline V CDR1 and CDR2: KGHSH, LQKENI. V was trimmed by 3 bases and J by 5 bases, leaving 6 bases between them. CDR3 length: 12 residues. The CDR3 DNA is TGTGCCAGCTCACCTTACGGAGATACGCAGTATTTT. Translated: CASSPYGDTQYF.

The gene calls are TRBV7-2 and TRBJ1-2; TRBD1 aligns across 8 bases. The germline V gene encodes CDR1 SGHTA and CDR2 FQGNSA. J gave up 8 bases and V 8 bases, and 7 bases lay outside the gene matches. CDR3 size: 12 residues. CDR3 residues: CASYRGAGGYTF. In DNA, the CDR3 is TGTGCCAGCTACAGGGGGGCTGGCGGCTACACCTTC.

The V gene is TRBV3-1 (or the pseudogene TRBV3-2), the J gene TRBJ1-2; a weak D match, TRBD1 (5 bases). The CDR3 spans 12 residues. The V end lost 3 bases, the J end lost 12 bases, and 14 bases lay between the germline ends. CDR1 is LGHDT, CDR2 YNNKEL, per germline (reference sequence). The DNA for the CDR3 is TGTGCCAGCAGCCACAACCGACAGAGTAACACCTTC. It specifies CASSHNRQSNTF.

This chain connects TRBV7-7 to TRBJ2-5, with 8 bases fitting TRBD2. After removal of 3 bases from V and 5 bases from J, the junction contained 8 bases not matched to a gene. CDR1 is SSHAT, CDR2 FNYEAQ, per germline (reference sequence). The CDR3 has 15 residues. The CDR3 sequence is CASSFGGGFWETQYF. DNA of the CDR3: TGTGCCAGCAGCTTCGGGGGGGGCTTCTGGGAGACCCAGTACTTC.

The rearrangement uses TRBV7-8 and TRBJ2-3; 9 bases line up with TRBD2. Unmatched junction bases numbered 9, after V lost 5 bases and J lost 6 bases. Germline V gene data show CDR1 as SGHVS and CDR2 as FQNEAQ. This CDR3 is 15 amino acids long. CDR3 in amino acids: CASSEIAGAGDTQYF. The DNA for the CDR3 is TGTGCCAGCAGCGAAATAGCGGGAGCGGGTGATACGCAGTATTTT.

The V gene is TRBV7-2, the J gene TRBJ2-3; maybe TRBD2 (6 bases). Germline V lookup: CDR1 SGHTA, CDR2 FQGNSA. The CDR3 contains 16 residues. V lost 5 bases, J lost 0 bases, and 15 bases lay in between. CDR3 in DNA: TGTGCCAGCAGCCCTTATCCCCGGGGGAGCACAGATACGCAGTATTTT. The encoded protein is CASSPYPRGSTDTQYF.

The chain is built from TRBV28 and TRBJ1-2, with 9 bases lining up with TRBD1. The germline gives CDR1 MDHEN, CDR2 SYDVKM. J was trimmed by 7 bases and V by 4 bases; bases with no gene match: 4. The CDR3 totals 13 residues. The CDR3: CASSWGTGSGYTF. In DNA, the CDR3 is TGTGCCAGCAGTTGGGGGACAGGGAGTGGCTACACCTTC.

This clone was recorded once. The V and J genes are TRBV6-5 and TRBJ2-7; 7 positions agree with TRBD1. The length of the CDR3 is 13 residues. V lost 8 bases and J lost 2; bases outside the gene matches: 6. Germline V gives CDR1 MNHEY, CDR2 SVGAGI. CDR3 sequence reads: CASCRDRAYEQYF. As DNA, the CDR3 is TGTGCCAGCTGCCGGGACAGAGCCTACGAGCAGTACTTC.

This rearrangement joins TRBV4-1 to TRBJ2-1; 9 nucleotides match TRBD2. Germline trimming cut 1 base from V and 9 bases from J; bases unmatched to any gene: 7. Germline V gene sequence: CDR1 MGHRA, CDR2 YSYEKL. The CDR3 consists of 15 residues. Written as DNA, the CDR3 is TGCGCCAGCAGCCAAGGTGGCGGGAGGGCCACTGAGCAGTTCTTC. Translation gives CASSQGGGRATEQFF.

This chain uses TRBV28 with TRBJ2-7; weak D call: TRBD1 (6 bases). Germline V gene lookup returns CDR1 MDHEN and CDR2 SYDVKM. V was pared by 2 bases and J by 2 bases, with 16 bases between. The CDR3 sequence is 16 residues long. The CDR3 region has the DNA TGTGCCAGCAGTTTAGGGGGCGGCCGGGACGCCTACGAGCAGTACTTC. Residues: CASSLGGGRDAYEQYF.

V and J are TRBV5-1 and TRBJ2-1; a possible D gene is TRBD2 (6 bases). Germline V lookup: CDR1 SGHRS, CDR2 YFSETQ. V was shortened by 7 bases and J by 2 bases, with 13 bases between the two germline ends. This CDR3 is 14 amino acids long. In DNA, the CDR3 is TGCGCCAGCTCCGGGGAGCGGGCCTACAATGAGCAGTTCTTC. It codes for CASSGERAYNEQFF.

This chain connects TRBV29-1 to TRBJ2-2; 7 bases map to TRBD2. J lost 2 bases, V lost 7 bases, and 4 bases had no gene match. The CDR3 sequence is 13 residues long. Looked up from germline, CDR1 is SQVTM and CDR2 is ANQGSEA. This chain's CDR3 is CSAREGNTGELFF. The CDR3 nucleotides are TGCAGCGCCAGGGAGGGAAACACCGGGGAGCTGTTTTTT.

The chain carries TRBV19 and TRBJ1-2; D might be TRBD1 (6 bases). V dropped 6 bases and J dropped 1 base, with 12 bases sitting between them. The CDR3 covers 14 residues. Germline V gene data show CDR1 as LNHDA and CDR2 as SQIVND (reference sequence). DNA for the CDR3: TGTGCCAGTAGACGGGGGGCCCTTAACTATGGCTACACCTTC. Amino acids: CASRRGALNYGYTF.